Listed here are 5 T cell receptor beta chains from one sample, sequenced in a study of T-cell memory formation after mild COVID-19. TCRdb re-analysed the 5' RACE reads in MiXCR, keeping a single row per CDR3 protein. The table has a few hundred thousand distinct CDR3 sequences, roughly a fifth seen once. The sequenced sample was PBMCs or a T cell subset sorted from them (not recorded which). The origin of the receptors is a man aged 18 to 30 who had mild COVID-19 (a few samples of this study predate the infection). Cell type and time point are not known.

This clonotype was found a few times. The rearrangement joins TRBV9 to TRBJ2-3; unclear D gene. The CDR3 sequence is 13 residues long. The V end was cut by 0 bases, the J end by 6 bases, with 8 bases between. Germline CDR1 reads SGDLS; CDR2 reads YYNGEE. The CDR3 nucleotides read TGTGCCAGCAGCGTAGGCGTTGGGGATACGCAGTATTTT. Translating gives CASSVGVGDTQYF.

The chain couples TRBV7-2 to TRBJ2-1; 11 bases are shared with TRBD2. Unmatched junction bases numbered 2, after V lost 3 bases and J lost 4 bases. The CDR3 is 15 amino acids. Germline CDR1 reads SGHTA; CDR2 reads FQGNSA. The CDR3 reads CASSFPSGGYNEQFF. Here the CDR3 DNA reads TGTGCCAGCAGCTTTCCTAGCGGGGGGTACAATGAGCAGTTCTTC.

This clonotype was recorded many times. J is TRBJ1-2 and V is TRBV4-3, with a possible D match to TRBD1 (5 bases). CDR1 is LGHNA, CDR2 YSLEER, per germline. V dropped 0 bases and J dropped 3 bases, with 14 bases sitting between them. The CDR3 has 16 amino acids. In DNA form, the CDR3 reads TGCGCCAGCAGCCAAGATTATCTCCGGGGCGACTATGGCTACACCTTC. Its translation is CASSQDYLRGDYGYTF.

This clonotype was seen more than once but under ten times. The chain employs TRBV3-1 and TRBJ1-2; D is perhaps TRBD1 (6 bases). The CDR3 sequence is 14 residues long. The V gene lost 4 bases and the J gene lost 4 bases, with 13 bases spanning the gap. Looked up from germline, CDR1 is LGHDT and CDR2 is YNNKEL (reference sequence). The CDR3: CASSLTGSSYGYTF. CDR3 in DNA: TGTGCCAGCAGCCTAACAGGGAGTTCCTATGGCTACACCTTC.

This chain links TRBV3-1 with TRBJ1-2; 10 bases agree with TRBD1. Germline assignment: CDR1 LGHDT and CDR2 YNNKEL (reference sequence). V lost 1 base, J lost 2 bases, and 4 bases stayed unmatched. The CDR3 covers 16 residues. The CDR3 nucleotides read TGTGCCAGCAGCCAAGCCTCGGGACAGGGGAACTATGGCTACACCTTC. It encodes CASSQASGQGNYGYTF.